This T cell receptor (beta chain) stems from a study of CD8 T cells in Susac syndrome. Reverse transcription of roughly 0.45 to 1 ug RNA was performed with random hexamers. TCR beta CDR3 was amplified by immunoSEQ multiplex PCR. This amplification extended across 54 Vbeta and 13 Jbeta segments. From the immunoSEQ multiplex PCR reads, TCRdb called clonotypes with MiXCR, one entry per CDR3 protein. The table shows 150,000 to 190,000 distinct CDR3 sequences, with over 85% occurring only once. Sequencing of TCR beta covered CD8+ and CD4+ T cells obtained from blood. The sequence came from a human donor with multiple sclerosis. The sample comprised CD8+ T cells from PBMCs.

The CDR3 sequence is CASRGPYEQYF. For the CDR3, the DNA is TGTGCCAGCAGGGGACCCTACGAGCAGTACTTC. V is TRBV12-3 or TRBV12-4 and J is TRBJ2-7; D is possibly TRBD1 or TRBD2 (5 bases each). This CDR3 has 11 residues. Trimming removed 6 bases from V and 2 bases from J, with 5 bases in between.